This is a list of T cell receptor beta chains from one sample in a study of PD-1 and CTLA-4 blockade in melanoma. Using immunoSEQ multiplex PCR, the repertoire was profiled, and TCRdb retains in-frame clones only, with some absent. The sample consists of about 16,000 clones, around two thirds of them appearing once. The sample was CD8+ T cells from peripheral blood, taken from a patient given anti-PD-1 treatment. These receptors were taken from a human donor with melanoma. The CDR3 runs from the conserved cysteine through the conserved F or W. A D gene is named only where the DNA matches it firmly. Rows may omit the clone size; those that give it use once, few, many or a size class.

j_call v_call clone_size d_call cdr3_nt cdr3_aa
TRBJ2-3 TRBV9 NA TRBD2 TGTGCCAGCAGCGTAGACGGGACTAGCCGGCATACGCAGTATTTT CASSVDGTSRHTQYF
TRBJ2-1 TRBV7-9 NA TRBD2 TGTGCCAGCAGCCTTAGCGGGAGGGCCGGGGATGAGCAGTTCTTC CASSLSGRAGDEQFF
TRBJ1-5 TRBV7-9 NA NA TGTGCCAGCAGCAACCCGGGAGAAACGACCCAGCATTTT CASSNPGETTQHF
TRBJ2-1 TRBV11-2 few TRBD2 TGTGCCAGCAGCTGGGGGGGTAATGAGCAGTTCTTC CASSWGGNEQFF
TRBJ2-1 TRBV3-1/TRBV3-2 NA NA TGTGCCAGCAGCCAAGTGGCGGGACCCTACAATGAGCAGTTCTTC CASSQVAGPYNEQFF
TRBJ2-7 TRBV13 few NA TGTGCCAGCAGCTTGGACGGATACTACGAGCAGTACTTC CASSLDGYYEQYF
TRBJ1-1 TRBV12-5 NA NA TGTGCTAGTGGCTCCCATGGGGTGAACACTGAAGCTTTCTTT CASGSHGVNTEAFF
TRBJ1-4 TRBV5-8 NA NA TGTGCCAGCAGCTTAATCGACTTT CASSLIDF
TRBJ2-5 TRBV19 NA TRBD1 TGTGCCAGTAGTTCCGGACAGGGGTGGGAGACCCAGTACTTC CASSSGQGWETQYF
TRBJ1-2 TRBV6-5 NA NA TGTGCCAGCAGCCCGACTAGAGCTAACTATGGCTACACCTTC CASSPTRANYGYTF
TRBJ2-1 TRBV4-1 NA NA TGCGCCAGCAGCCCTTCCTTTGGGGGATACAATGAGCAGTTCTTC CASSPSFGGYNEQFF
TRBJ2-1 TRBV19 once TRBD2 TGTGCCAGTAGTCCCCAGTTGGCTAGCGGGATAGAGAGGGTTTTTCACAATGAGCAGTTCTTC CASSPQLASGIERVFHNEQFF
TRBJ2-1 TRBV30 few NA TGTGCCTGGAGTGTTGAAGCAAACTATAATGAGCAGTTCTTC CAWSVEANYNEQFF
TRBJ1-4 TRBV12-5 NA NA TGTGCTAGTGGTTTGGTACTGGGCGGTGATAATGAAAAACTGTTTTTT CASGLVLGGDNEKLFF
TRBJ2-1 TRBV25-1 once TRBD2 TGTGCCAGCGGTAGCGGGAGGTCTAATGAGCAGTTCTTC CASGSGRSNEQFF
TRBJ2-1 TRBV7-9 once TRBD1 TGTGCCAGCAGCCTCATCCTCGGGACAGCAAATGAGCAGTTCTTC CASSLILGTANEQFF
TRBJ2-3 TRBV27 once TRBD2 TGTGCCAGCAGTTTCCTAGCGGGAGAAGATACGCAGTATTTT CASSFLAGEDTQYF